The entry below gives a single TCR beta chain sequence along with its context. Its cognate antigen is unknown. The V end lost 5 bases, the J end lost 0 bases, and 10 bases lay between the germline ends. In germline, CDR1 is SQVTM, CDR2 ANQGSEA. The CDR3 sequence is 13 residues long. Primers included in the PCR were 60 Vbeta and 13 Jbeta primers. Profiled with immunoSEQ multiplex PCR; TCRdb holds only in-frame clones, not every one. The sample has about 140,000 clones, about three quarters seen once. The sample belongs to a study of cytomegalovirus exposure and HLA in healthy donors. Regarding the study as a whole: When analyzed later, the rates of TCR association showed variation by HLA locus, with DRB1 the most and HLA-C the fewest. Under in vitro conditions, a few CMV-associated chains were confirmed as specific for CMV antigens. In a later analysis, compared with equally common non-associated chains, HLA-associated beta chains were more expanded. Most CMV-associated TCR beta chains were later found to appear HLA-restricted.

The clonotype originates from a male donor in good health and CMV-seronegative. Sequenced sample: PBMCs. This chain connects TRBV29-1 to TRBJ1-1; D is unclear. The DNA for the CDR3 is TGCAGCGTTCTTCCGGGGATGAACACTGAAGCTTTCTTT. Amino acid sequence: CSVLPGMNTEAFF. Full variable domain (outside the CDR3, taken from reference TRBV29-1 and TRBJ1-1): SAVISQKPSRDICQRGTSLTIQCQVDSQVTMMFWYRQQPGQSLTLIATANQGSEATYESGFVIDKFPISRPNLTFSTLTVSNMSPEDSSIYLCSVLPGMNTEAFFGQGTRLTVV.